This TCR beta chain derives from a study of T-cell memory formation after mild COVID-19. Whole-study context: Clustering of TCRs was largely donor specific.

This clonotype was seen a few times. Germline CDR1 MRHNA, CDR2 SNTAGT. Losses at the gene ends were 1 base for V and 8 bases for J; bases not matched to a gene: 7. The CDR3 runs 15 residues. TCRdb re-called the 5' RACE reads through MiXCR, storing one row per CDR3 protein. Of about 400,000 distinct CDR3 sequences in the sample, about an eighth were seen once. The origin of this receptor is a man aged 18 to 30 who had mild COVID-19 (a few samples of this study predate the infection). Cell type and time point are not known. The chain recombines TRBV6-4 with TRBJ2-1; 8 positions match TRBD2. The sample comprised PBMCs or a T cell subset sorted from them (not recorded which). The CDR3 region is CASSDWERGYHEQFF. CDR3 nucleotides: TGTGCCAGCAGTGACTGGGAGCGGGGGTATCATGAGCAGTTCTTC.